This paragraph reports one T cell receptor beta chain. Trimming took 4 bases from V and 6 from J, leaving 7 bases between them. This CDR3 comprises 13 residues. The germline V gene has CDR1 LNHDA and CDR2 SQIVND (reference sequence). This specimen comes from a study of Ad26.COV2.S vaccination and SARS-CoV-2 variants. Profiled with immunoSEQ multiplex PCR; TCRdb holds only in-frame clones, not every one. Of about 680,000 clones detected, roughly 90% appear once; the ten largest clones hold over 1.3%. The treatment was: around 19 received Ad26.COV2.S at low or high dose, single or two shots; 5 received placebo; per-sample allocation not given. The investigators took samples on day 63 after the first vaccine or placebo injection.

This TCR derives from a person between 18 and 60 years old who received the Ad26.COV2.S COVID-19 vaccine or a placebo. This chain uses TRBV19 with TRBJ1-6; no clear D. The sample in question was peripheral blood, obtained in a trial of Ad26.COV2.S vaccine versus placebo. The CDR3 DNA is TGTGCCAGTAGTAGGCAGATTAATTCACCCCTCCACTTT. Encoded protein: CASSRQINSPLHF.